One sample yielded the 17 T cell receptor beta chains listed below, sequenced in a study of blood T cells in healthy people across ages. A J-beta primer mix and a sample-barcoded 5' primer were used in a second PCR of about 6 to 12 cycles. TCRdb re-analysed the 5' RACE reads in MiXCR, keeping a single row per CDR3 protein. The data contain hundreds of thousands of distinct CDR3 sequences, approximately 50% of them singletons. Sequencing was carried out using blood. These receptors were taken from a man aged 60 to 69 in good health.

This clonotype has a handful of counts. The rearrangement uses TRBV5-1 and TRBJ2-5; D is perhaps TRBD1 (6 bases). CDR1 SGHRS and CDR2 YFSETQ come from the germline V gene. CDR3 length: 13 amino acids. With 1 base removed from V and 7 bases from J, the gap between germline ends came to 11 bases. The CDR3 reads CASSLTGRGTQYF. The DNA for the CDR3 is TGCGCCAGCAGCTTGACAGGGCGCGGGACCCAGTACTTC.

The chain couples TRBV18 to TRBJ1-2; D perhaps matches TRBD1 (5 bases). Per germline, CDR1 KGHSH and CDR2 LQKENI. This CDR3 is built from 15 residues. V was pared by 0 bases and J by 8 bases, with 16 bases between. CDR3 protein: CASSPPNGAGRGYTF. CDR3 sequence (DNA): TGTGCCAGCTCACCACCGAACGGGGCAGGGCGCGGCTACACCTTC.

V and J are TRBV4-1 and TRBJ2-5; 7 nucleotides line up with TRBD1. The CDR3 length is 16 residues. Germline assignment: CDR1 MGHRA and CDR2 YSYEKL. Germline trimming cut 2 bases from V and 11 bases from J; bases unmatched to any gene: 17. The CDR3 DNA sequence: TGCGCCAGCAGCCAACTGGACAGGTCCGGTACAAATGAGCAGTACTTC. This gives the protein CASSQLDRSGTNEQYF.

Comments on this clonotype: The junction differs from germline at one of its ends, possibly a read error. The rearrangement joins TRBV5-1 to TRBJ1-1; D is uncertain. This CDR3 is built from 14 residues. From germline, CDR1 is SGHRS and CDR2 YFSETQ. CDR3 in DNA: TGCGCCAGCAGCTTCGGGTCATCGAACACCGAAGCTTTCTTT. Protein product: CASSFGSSNTEAFF.

The chain uses TRBV4-2 and TRBJ2-3; 12 nucleotides agree with TRBD2. The CDR3 runs to 18 residues. Germline CDR1 reads LGHNA; CDR2 reads YNFKEQ. V lost 4 bases and J lost 0; bases outside the gene matches: 8. DNA for the CDR3: TGTGCCAGCAGCCTACGGTCGACTAGCGGGGGAAGCACAGATACGCAGTATTTT. Translating it yields CASSLRSTSGGSTDTQYF.

The chain employs TRBV2 and TRBJ1-2; D is undetermined. In germline, CDR1 is SNHLY, CDR2 FYNNEI. The CDR3 has 12 residues. V lost 5 bases, J lost 2 bases, and 6 bases lay in between. The CDR3 DNA sequence: TGTGCCAGCAGTACGGCAAACTATGGCTACACCTTC. The encoded protein is CASSTANYGYTF.

The chain is built from TRBV7-4 and TRBJ2-3, with D possibly TRBD1 on 5 matching bases. Germline V lookup: CDR1 SGHVT, CDR2 SQSDAQ. Trimming stripped 1 base from V and 4 bases from J, with 9 bases between. The CDR3 contains 14 residues. Written as DNA, the CDR3 is TGTGCCAGCAGCTTAGATCTGACAGCAGATACGCAGTATTTT. It specifies CASSLDLTADTQYF.

This clonotype was counted a few times. The chain is built from TRBV29-1 and TRBJ2-1; 14 bases map to TRBD2. Germline loops: CDR1 SQVTM, CDR2 ANQGSEA. The CDR3 is 17 residues long. V trimming: 4 bases; J trimming: 1 base; junction bases outside the gene matches: 6. The CDR3 loop reads CSVGLAGGPWSYNEQFF. Here the CDR3 DNA reads TGCAGCGTTGGACTAGCGGGGGGGCCTTGGTCCTACAATGAGCAGTTCTTC.

V and J are TRBV18 and TRBJ1-2; TRBD1 aligns across 8 bases. The CDR3 spans 16 residues. Germline loops: CDR1 KGHSH, CDR2 LQKENI. The V segment lost 4 bases and the J segment 3 bases; nucleotides outside the gene matches: 10. CDR3 sequence: CASSRDRTAGDYGYTF. CDR3 in DNA: TGTGCCAGCTCACGGGACAGGACCGCGGGAGACTATGGCTACACCTTC. The whole variable domain, filled in from reference TRBV18 and TRBJ1-2, reads NAGVMQNPRHLVRRRGQEARLRCSPMKGHSHVYWYRQLPEEGLKFMVYLQKENIIDESGMPKERFSAEFPKEGPSILRIQQVVRGDSAAYFCASSRDRTAGDYGYTFGSGTRLTVV.

CDR3 protein: CASSVGGTQGGGEQFF. DNA of the CDR3: TGCGCCAGCAGCGTGGGGGGGACCCAGGGCGGTGGTGAGCAGTTCTTC. This chain joins TRBV5-1 and TRBJ2-1, with 7 bases aligning to TRBD2. The CDR3 totals 16 residues. Trimming took 4 bases from V and 9 from J; bases not matched to a gene: 16. CDR1 is SGHRS, CDR2 YFSETQ, per germline.

This chain uses TRBV3-1 with TRBJ2-5, with 11 bases that match TRBD2. The germline V gene has CDR1 LGHDT and CDR2 YNNKEL (reference sequence). There are 16 residues in the CDR3. With 5 bases clipped from V and 2 bases from J, the junction kept 7 bases outside the gene matches. In DNA form, the CDR3 reads TGTGCCAGCAGCAGCAATAGCGGGGGGGCTCAAGAGACCCAGTACTTC. It yields the protein CASSSNSGGAQETQYF.

V and J are TRBV12-3 or TRBV12-4 and TRBJ2-5; 10 bases line up with TRBD2. V shed 2 bases and J 2 bases; nucleotides not matched to a gene: 11. The CDR3 loop spans 18 amino acids. CDR3 region: CASSLTTSGLLPQETQYF. CDR3 bases: TGTGCCAGCAGTTTAACGACTAGCGGGCTCCTCCCTCAAGAGACCCAGTACTTC.

This clonotype has a handful of counts. The rearrangement links TRBV4-1 to TRBJ1-2; D uncertain. CDR1 and CDR2 (germline): MGHRA, YSYEKL. This CDR3 spans 14 amino acids. V was shortened by 1 base and J by 4 bases, with 10 bases between the two germline ends. Here the CDR3 reads CASSQGTALYGYTF. As DNA, the CDR3 is TGCGCCAGCAGCCAAGGGACGGCGCTCTATGGCTACACCTTC.

The chain employs TRBV5-1 and TRBJ1-2; D might be TRBD1 (5 bases). Trimming left V 0 bases short and J 0 bases short, with 9 bases between. The V gene's germline CDR1 is SGHRS and CDR2 YFSETQ. The CDR3 covers 15 residues. The CDR3, as DNA: TGCGCCAGCAGCTTGGCAACGACAGCTAACTATGGCTACACCTTC. This encodes CASSLATTANYGYTF.

This clonotype has just a few counts. This chain links TRBV5-1 with TRBJ1-2; 8 nucleotides line up with TRBD1. V was clipped by 4 bases and J by 4 bases; unmatched bases: 3. CDR3 length equals 13 residues. Looked up from germline, CDR1 is SGHRS and CDR2 is YFSETQ. The CDR3 region is CASSTGQAYGYTF. CDR3 sequence (DNA): TGCGCCAGCAGCACGGGACAGGCCTATGGCTACACCTTC.

The chain carries TRBV25-1 and TRBJ2-1; 11 positions agree with TRBD2. The CDR3 contains 16 residues. Germline V lookup: CDR1 MGHDK, CDR2 SYGVNS. Trimming removed 3 bases from V and 8 bases from J; junction bases left unmatched: 9. CDR3 nucleotide sequence: TGTGCCAGCAGTGATAGCGGGGGGGCCCGCTTCCATGAGCAGTTCTTC. It codes for CASSDSGGARFHEQFF. Together with reference TRBV25-1 and TRBJ2-1, the CDR3 gives the full variable domain: EADIYQTPRYLVIGTGKKITLECSQTMGHDKMYWYQQDPGMELHLIHYSYGVNSTEKGDLSSESTVSRIRTEHFPLTLESARPSHTSQYLCASSDSGGARFHEQFFGPGTRLTVL.

The chain combines TRBV20-1 with TRBJ2-1; TRBD2 matches 10 bases. Germline CDR1 DFQATT, CDR2 SNEGSKA (reference sequence). Unmatched junction bases numbered 11, after V lost 1 base and J lost 8 bases. The length of the CDR3 is 16 residues. The CDR3: CSARGVLAGDRDEQFF. In DNA, the CDR3 is TGCAGTGCTAGAGGGGTCCTAGCGGGGGACCGGGATGAGCAGTTCTTC.